The T cell receptor beta chain under discussion was sequenced for a study of blood T cell repertoires in COVID-19 (dated by TCRdb to 2018 to 2020). Describing the broader study: Samples from collaborators originated in the United States, Italy and Spain and spanned both the acute and convalescent phases of COVID-19. The material from the prospective study consisted of cDNA or gDNA derived from T cells, B-cell-depleted T cells, or PBMCs. Deeply sampled blood TCRbeta repertoires from subjects exposed to, actively infected with, or recovered from COVID-19 were included in the dataset. The repertoires were released in a freely available public database meant as a resource for research on the immune response to SARS-CoV-2. Where available, HLA class I and class II types were taken from metadata supplied by the sample provider and were not determined by assay-based typing. A de-identified subject ID, COVID-19 status, age in years and sex were almost always included in the sample metadata. Samples came from the ongoing ImmuneRACE study (first 160 participants) plus 1,254 subjects from 6 global collaborators. On the study overall, not on this receptor specifically: How much clinical and demographic metadata was included differed by source and by participant, and the metadata was provided uncurated.

Looking up the germline V gene yields CDR1 MNHNS and CDR2 SASEGT. The V end gives up 4 bases and the J end 0 bases, leaving 9 bases in the junction not matched to a gene. Taken from cysteine to phenylalanine, the CDR3 has 18 residues. The only DNA kept is the CDR3, 54 bases in frame from the first base. The collaborating institutions used their own protocols to collect whole blood in K2EDTA tubes. For TCRbeta analysis, collaborators shipped samples in one of three forms: frozen whole blood, isolated PBMCs, or DNA extracted from either of those sample types. TCRbeta CDR3 regions were amplified from genomic DNA using the immunoSEQ Assay, a bias-controlled multiplex PCR. The study's own analysis went as follows. Nucleated cell counts per sample were estimated from amplification of reference gene primers within the assay. To quantify the absolute abundance of each unique TCRbeta CDR3 rearrangement, sequence reads were collapsed and filtered. For each sample, productive Simpson clonality was calculated by taking the square root of Simpson's diversity index across productive rearrangements. TCRdb took this table from immuneACCESS and kept in-frame rearrangements with V and J called. Such tables lack part of the clones; where checked against another copy, unresolved V genes explain under half of the gap, and the rest is unexplained. V and J calls and clone size are given by that table; D and trimming were obtained from the DNA. The sample table contains approximately 31,000 clones; only one count was recorded for 90% of them. The ten biggest clones cover 1.5% to 1.7% of the sample.

On this clone: This clone's antigen is unknown. No much larger clone exists at a distance of one base, and base qualities are not known.

The sample consisted of peripheral blood. Rearrangement joined TRBV6-1 to TRBJ2-1; 10 bases in between match TRBD2. The TCR originated in a man aged 55 to 70 with active COVID-19. The CDR3 region has the sequence CASSAPGSGGDSYNEQFF. The bases are TGTGCCAGCAGTGCCCCCGGGAGCGGGGGGGACTCCTACAATGAGCAGTTCTTC.